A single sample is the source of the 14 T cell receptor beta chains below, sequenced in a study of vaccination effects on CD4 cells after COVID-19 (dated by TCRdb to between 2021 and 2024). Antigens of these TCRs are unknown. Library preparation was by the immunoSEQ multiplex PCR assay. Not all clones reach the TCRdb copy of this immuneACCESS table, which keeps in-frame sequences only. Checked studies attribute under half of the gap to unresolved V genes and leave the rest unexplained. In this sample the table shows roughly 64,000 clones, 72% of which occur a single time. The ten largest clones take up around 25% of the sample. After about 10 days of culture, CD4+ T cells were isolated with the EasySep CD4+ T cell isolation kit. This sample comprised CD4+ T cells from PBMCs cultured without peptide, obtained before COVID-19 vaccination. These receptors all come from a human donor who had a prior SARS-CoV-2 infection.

Here the CDR3 DNA reads TGTGCCAGCAGCCTAGGACAGAGTAAACGAACAGGAAACACCATATATTTT. It is translated as CASSLGQSKRTGNTIYF. The genes are TRBV7-8 and TRBJ1-3; TRBD1 is a possible D gene (6 bases). This CDR3 contains 17 residues. Trimming removed 5 bases from V and 4 bases from J, with 21 bases in between. CDR1 is SGHVS, CDR2 FQNEAQ, per germline.

The DNA of the CDR3 is TGTGCCAGCAGCTTTTTGGCGCAGGGCTTATCTGAAGCTTTCTTT. Encoded protein: CASSFLAQGLSEAFF. The rearrangement uses TRBV7-9 and TRBJ1-1, with a tentative D call TRBD1 (5 bases). Germline V CDR1 and CDR2: SEHNR, FQNEAQ (reference sequence). The V end was cut by 3 bases, the J end by 6 bases, with 17 bases between. This CDR3 contains 15 residues.

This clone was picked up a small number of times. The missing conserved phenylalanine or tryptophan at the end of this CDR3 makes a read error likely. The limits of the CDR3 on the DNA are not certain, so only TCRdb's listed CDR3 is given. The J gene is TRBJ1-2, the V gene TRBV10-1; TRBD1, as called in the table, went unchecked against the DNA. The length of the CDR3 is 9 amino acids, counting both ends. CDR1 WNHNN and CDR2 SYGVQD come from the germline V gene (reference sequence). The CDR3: CAGLNRGVL.

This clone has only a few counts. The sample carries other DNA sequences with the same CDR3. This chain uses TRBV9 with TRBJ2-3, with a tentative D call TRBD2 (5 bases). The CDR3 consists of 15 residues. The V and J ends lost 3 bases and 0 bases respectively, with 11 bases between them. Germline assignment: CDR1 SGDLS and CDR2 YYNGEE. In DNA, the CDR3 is TGTGCCAGCAGCGCAGTCGGCGGGAGCACAGATACGCAGTATTTT. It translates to CASSAVGGSTDTQYF. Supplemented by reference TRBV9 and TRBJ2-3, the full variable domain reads DSGVTQTPKHLITATGQRVTLRCSPRSGDLSVYWYQQSLDQGLQFLIQYYNGEERAKGNILERFSAQQFPDLHSELNLSSLELGDSALYFCASSAVGGSTDTQYFGPGTRLTVL.

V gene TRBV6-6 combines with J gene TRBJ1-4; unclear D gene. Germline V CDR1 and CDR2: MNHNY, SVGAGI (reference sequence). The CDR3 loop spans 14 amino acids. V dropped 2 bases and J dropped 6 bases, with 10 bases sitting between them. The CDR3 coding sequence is TGTGCCAGCAGTTACCTTCACGGGGATGAAAAACTGTTTTTT. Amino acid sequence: CASSYLHGDEKLFF.

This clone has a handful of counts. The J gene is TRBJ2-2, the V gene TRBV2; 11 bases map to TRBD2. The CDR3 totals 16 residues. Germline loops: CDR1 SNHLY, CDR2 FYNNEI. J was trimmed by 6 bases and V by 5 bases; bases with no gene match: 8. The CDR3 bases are TGTGCCAGCAGTTCCAAACTAGCGGGAGTAGCCGGGGAGCTGTTTTTT. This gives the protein CASSSKLAGVAGELFF. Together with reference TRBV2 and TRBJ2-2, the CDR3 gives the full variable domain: EPEVTQTPSHQVTQMGQEVILRCVPISNHLYFYWYRQILGQKVEFLVSFYNNEISEKSEIFDDQFSVERPDGSNFTLKIRSTKLEDSAMYFCASSSKLAGVAGELFFGEGSRLTVL.

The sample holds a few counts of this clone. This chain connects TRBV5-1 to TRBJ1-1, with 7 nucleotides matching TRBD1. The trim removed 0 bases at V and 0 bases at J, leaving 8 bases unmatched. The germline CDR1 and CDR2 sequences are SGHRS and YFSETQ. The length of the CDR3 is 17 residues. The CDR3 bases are TGCGCCAGCAGCTTGGAACGGGACAGAAACATGAACACTGAAGCTTTCTTT. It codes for CASSLERDRNMNTEAFF.

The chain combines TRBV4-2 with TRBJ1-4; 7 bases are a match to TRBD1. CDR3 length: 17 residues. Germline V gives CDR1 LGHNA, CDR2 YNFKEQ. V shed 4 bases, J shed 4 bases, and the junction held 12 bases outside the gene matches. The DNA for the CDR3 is TGTGCCAGCAGCCCCCACACTCACGCAGGGGGTAATGAAAAACTGTTTTTT. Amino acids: CASSPHTHAGGNEKLFF.

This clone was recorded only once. The CDR3 nucleotides are TGTGCCAGCAGCTTGGAAACAGGCTTGAACACTGAAGCTTTCTTT. Translated: CASSLETGLNTEAFF. The V and J genes are TRBV5-5 and TRBJ1-1; possibly TRBD1 for D (5 bases). Germline assignment: CDR1 SGHKS and CDR2 YYEKEE (reference sequence). The CDR3 runs to 15 residues. Trimming shortened V by 0 bases and J by 0 bases, and 9 bases separated the two germline ends. The full variable domain, completed using reference TRBV5-5 and TRBJ1-1, is DAGVTQSPTHLIKTRGQQVTLRCSPISGHKSVSWYQQVLGQGPQFIFQYYEKEERGRGNFPDRFSARQFPNYSSELNVNALLLGDSALYLCASSLETGLNTEAFFGQGTRLTVV.

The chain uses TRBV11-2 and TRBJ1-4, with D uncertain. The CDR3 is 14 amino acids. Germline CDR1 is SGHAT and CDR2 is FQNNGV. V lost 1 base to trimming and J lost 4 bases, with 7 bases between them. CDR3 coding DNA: TGTGCCAGCAGCTTAGGCAGTGTTAATGAAAAACTGTTTTTT. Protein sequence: CASSLGSVNEKLFF.

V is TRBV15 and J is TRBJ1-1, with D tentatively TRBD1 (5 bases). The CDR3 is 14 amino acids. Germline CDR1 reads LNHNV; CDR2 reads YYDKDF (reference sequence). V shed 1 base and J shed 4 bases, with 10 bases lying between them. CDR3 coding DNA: TGTGCCACCAGCAGAGTTGTTGGGACCACTGAAGCTTTCTTT. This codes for CATSRVVGTTEAFF.

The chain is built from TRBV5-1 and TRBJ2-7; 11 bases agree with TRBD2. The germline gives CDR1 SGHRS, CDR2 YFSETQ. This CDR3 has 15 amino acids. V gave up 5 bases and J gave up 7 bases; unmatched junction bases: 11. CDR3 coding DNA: TGCGCCAGCAGACCGACACTAGCGGGAGTTGGAGAGCAGTACTTC. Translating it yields CASRPTLAGVGEQYF.

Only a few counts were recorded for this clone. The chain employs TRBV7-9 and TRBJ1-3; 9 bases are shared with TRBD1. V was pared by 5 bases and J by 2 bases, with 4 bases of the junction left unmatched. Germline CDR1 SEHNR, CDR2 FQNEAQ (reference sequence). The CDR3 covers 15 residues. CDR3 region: CASSGDREAGNTIYF. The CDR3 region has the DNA TGTGCCAGCAGCGGGGACAGGGAAGCTGGAAACACCATATATTTT.

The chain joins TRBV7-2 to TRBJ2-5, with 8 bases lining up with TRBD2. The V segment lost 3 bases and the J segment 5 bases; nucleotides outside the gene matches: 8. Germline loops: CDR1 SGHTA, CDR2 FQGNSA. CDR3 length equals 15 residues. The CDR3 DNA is TGTGCCAGCAGCTTCGGTCTAGCGGGTGGGGAGACCCAGTACTTC. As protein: CASSFGLAGGETQYF.